These T cell receptor beta chains were read from a single sample in a study of CD8 T cells in Susac syndrome. MiXCR, applied by TCRdb to the immunoSEQ multiplex PCR reads, yields one record per CDR3 protein. The data show 1,500 or so distinct CDR3 sequences, 64% seen once. The sequenced material came from CD8+ TEMRA cells from PBMCs. The receptors shown here come from a human donor with Susac syndrome. CDR3s include the opening cysteine and the closing phenylalanine or tryptophan. The D gene is left open where the match is weak. Some rows have no size entry. The others give once, few or many, or a class for an expanded clone.

V gene	J gene	D gene	clone size	CDR3 DNA	CDR3 protein
TRBV12-3/TRBV12-4	TRBJ1-1	TRBD1	-	TGTGCCAGCAGTCCCACCGGGACAGGGGGCACTGAAGCTTTCTTT	CASSPTGTGGTEAFF
TRBV7-6	TRBJ2-1	-	-	TGTGCCAGCAGCTTCGGGATAGGGATCTACAATGAGCAGTTCTTC	CASSFGIGIYNEQFF
TRBV7-8	TRBJ2-1	TRBD2	-	TGTGCCAGCAGCTTGCAGCGGGGGGGCAGGAATGAGCAGTTCTTC	CASSLQRGGRNEQFF
TRBV7-3	TRBJ1-6	-	few	TGTGCCAGCAGCACAACCGGGACCGACTATAATTCACCCCTCCACTTT	CASSTTGTDYNSPLHF
TRBV7-9	TRBJ2-1	TRBD1	-	TGTGCCAGCAGCTCCGGGACAGGGATCTTGATTGAGCAGTTCTTC	CASSSGTGILIEQFF
TRBV19	TRBJ2-1	-	-	TGTGCCAGTAGTATAGGGACTGGGCACAATGAGCAGTTCTTC	CASSIGTGHNEQFF
TRBV29-1	TRBJ2-7	TRBD1	-	TGCAGCACGACCGGGACAGCCGCCGTGGAGCAGTACTTC	CSTTGTAAVEQYF
TRBV25-1	TRBJ2-7	-	-	TGTGCCAGCAGTCCGGGGGCTTACGAGCAGTACTTC	CASSPGAYEQYF
TRBV9	TRBJ1-2	-	-	TGTGCCAGCAGCGTATCCCTCGGTAGATCTTACTATGGCTACACCTTC	CASSVSLGRSYYGYTF
TRBV7-9	TRBJ2-3	-	-	TGTGCCAGCAGCTTAGCGTGGGGGGGGGCAACAGATACGCAGTATTTT	CASSLAWGGATDTQYF
TRBV7-2	TRBJ1-2	-	-	TGTGCCAGCAGCTTAAGGGGGACACTTGGCTACACCTTC	CASSLRGTLGYTF
TRBV8-2	TRBJ2-6	-	-	TGTGGCAGAATCGGAAAGATAACACAAAGTCGGGCCAACGTCCTGACTTTC	CGRIGKITQSRANVLTF
TRBV5-1	TRBJ1-1	-	-	TGCGCCAGCAGCTTGGATACGGGTTACACTGAAGCTTTCTTT	CASSLDTGYTEAFF
TRBV5-6	TRBJ1-1	-	large	TGTGCCAGCAATGACAGAACCCGAATGAACACTGAAGCTTTCTTT	CASNDRTRMNTEAFF
TRBV7-9	TRBJ2-3	-	-	TGTGCCAGCAGCTCCGGGACTCCCACAGATACGCAGTATTTT	CASSSGTPTDTQYF
TRBV7-3	TRBJ2-7	TRBD1	few	TGTGCCAGCAGCCTTGGACAGGGACCTTCCTACGAGCAGTACTTC	CASSLGQGPSYEQYF
TRBV3-1	TRBJ2-7	-	-	TGTGCCAGCAGCCAAGGCGCTTGGGGCAGTTACGAGCAGTACTTC	CASSQGAWGSYEQYF
TRBV13	TRBJ2-7	-	few	TGTGCCAGCAGCTTATGGGGCGAGCAGTACTTC	CASSLWGEQYF
TRBV9	TRBJ1-4	-	-	TGTGCCAGCAGCTCCTCCGGAGGGGGAATTAGAGAAAAACTGTTTTTT	CASSSSGGGIREKLFF
TRBV3-1	TRBJ1-1	-	-	TGTGCCAGCAGCCAAGTAGGGGTAGGGTGGGAAACTGAAGCTTTCTTT	CASSQVGVGWETEAFF
TRBV6-5	TRBJ1-1	TRBD1	-	TGTGCCAGCAGGATACAGGGGGCCCCTGAAGCTTTCTTT	CASRIQGAPEAFF